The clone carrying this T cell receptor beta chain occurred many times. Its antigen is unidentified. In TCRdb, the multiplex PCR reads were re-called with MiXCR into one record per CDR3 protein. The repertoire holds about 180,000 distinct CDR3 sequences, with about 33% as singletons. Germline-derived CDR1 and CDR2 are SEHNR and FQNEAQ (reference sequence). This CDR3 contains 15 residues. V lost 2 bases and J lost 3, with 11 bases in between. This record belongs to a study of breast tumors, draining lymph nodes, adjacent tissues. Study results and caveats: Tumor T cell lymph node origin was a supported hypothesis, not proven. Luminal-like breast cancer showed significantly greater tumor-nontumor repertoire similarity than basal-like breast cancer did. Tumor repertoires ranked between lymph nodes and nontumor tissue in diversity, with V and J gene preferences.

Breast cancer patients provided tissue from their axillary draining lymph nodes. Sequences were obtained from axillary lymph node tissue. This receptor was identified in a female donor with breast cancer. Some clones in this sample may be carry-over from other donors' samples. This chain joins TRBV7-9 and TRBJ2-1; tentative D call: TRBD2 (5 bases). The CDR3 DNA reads TGTGCCAGCAGCTTATCATCTAGCAGCTACAATGAGCAGTTCTTC. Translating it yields CASSLSSSSYNEQFF.